This T cell receptor beta chain was retrieved from a study of shared clonotypes between healthy human individuals. Deep was the level at which the assay was run. Template for every sorted-subset replicate PCR totaled about 200 ng DNA, approximately 30,000 T cell genomes. The assay was immunoSEQ multiplex PCR, and TCRdb's table has in-frame clones only and misses some. The data contain roughly 1,100,000 clones, around 74% of them seen just once; the ten biggest clones take up approximately 1.5%. V was cut by 2 bases and J by 7 bases, with 3 bases left in between. The CDR3 consists of 11 residues. The V gene's germline CDR1 is SNHLY and CDR2 FYNNEI. The table lists this clone with a few counts. Its matching antigen is unknown. Other DNA sequences in this specimen translate into the identical CDR3. Study-level findings and limits: Sharing across four donors was highest in naive CD4 (approximately 5%) and lowest in memory CD8 (roughly 0.4%).

Sequencing was performed on memory CD4+ T cells sorted from blood. Subset reported: CD45RA-negative fraction. The chain uses TRBV2 and TRBJ2-1; D unresolved. The source is a man between 18 and 29 years old in good health. This CDR3 reads CASSERNEQFF. For the CDR3, the DNA is TGTGCCAGCAGTGAAAGGAATGAGCAGTTCTTC.